This TCR beta chain was sequenced in a study of T cells after yellow fever vaccination. This clonotype was seen many times. V was shortened by 2 bases and J by 12 bases, with 5 bases between the two germline ends. The CDR3 contains 10 residues. TCRdb recomputed calls from the 5' RACE reads with MiXCR, one row per CDR3 protein. The sample shows about 130,000 distinct CDR3 sequences, under 8% of them seen only once. The source material was CD4+ T cells sorted from PBMCs, sampled roughly 10 days after the first yellow fever vaccination. The TCR comes from a man aged 18 to 35 who received the YFV17D yellow fever vaccine. The chain joins TRBV12-3 or TRBV12-4 to TRBJ2-1, with D unclear. CDR3 nucleotides: TGTGCCAGCAGTTTAAAGGTGCAGTTCTTC. Translation gives CASSLKVQFF.